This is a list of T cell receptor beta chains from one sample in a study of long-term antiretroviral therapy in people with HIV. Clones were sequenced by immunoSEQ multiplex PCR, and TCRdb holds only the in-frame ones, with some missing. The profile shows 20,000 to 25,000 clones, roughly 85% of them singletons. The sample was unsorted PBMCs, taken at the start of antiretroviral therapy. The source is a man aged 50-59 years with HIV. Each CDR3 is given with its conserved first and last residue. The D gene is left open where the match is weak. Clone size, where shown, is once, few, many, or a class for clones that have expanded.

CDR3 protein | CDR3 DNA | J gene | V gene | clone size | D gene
CASSLEGEKLFF | TGTGCCAGCAGCTTAGAGGGGGAAAAACTGTTTTTT | TRBJ1-4 | TRBV11-2 | - | -
CASSTWTSGIQDTQYF | TGTGCCAGTAGTACCTGGACTAGCGGAATTCAAGATACGCAGTATTTT | TRBJ2-3 | TRBV19 | once | TRBD2
CASSSGDSWGYEQYF | TGTGCCAGCAGCTCCGGGGACAGTTGGGGCTACGAGCAGTACTTC | TRBJ2-7 | TRBV7-9 | few | TRBD1
CAISELTSDGYTF | TGTGCCATCAGTGAGCTGACTTCAGATGGCTACACCTTC | TRBJ1-2 | TRBV10-3 | few | -
CASSLGAGVEYGYTF | TGTGCCAGCAGCTTAGGGGCAGGGGTGGAGTATGGCTACACCTTC | TRBJ1-2 | TRBV11-2 | - | -
CASSYSGTLNTEAFF | TGTGCCAGCAGTTACTCGGGGACTCTGAACACTGAAGCTTTCTTT | TRBJ1-1 | TRBV6-6 | once | -
CATSTSLGETQYF | TGTGCCACCTCGACGAGCTTGGGGGAGACCCAGTACTTC | TRBJ2-5 | TRBV19 | - | -
CASSLAEETQYF | TGTGCCAGCAGCTTGGCCGAAGAGACCCAGTACTTC | TRBJ2-5 | TRBV5-6 | - | -
CASSLDIWGEQYF | TGTGCCAGCAGCTTGGATATCTGGGGCGAGCAGTACTTC | TRBJ2-7 | TRBV5-4 | - | -
CAWSPSTSGDYNEQFF | TGTGCCTGGAGCCCCTCGACTAGCGGGGACTACAATGAGCAGTTCTTC | TRBJ2-1 | TRBV30 | - | TRBD2
CASSSRRGLDIQYF | TGTGCCAGCAGCTCGAGGAGGGGGCTGGACATTCAGTACTTC | TRBJ2-4 | TRBV7-2 | - | -
CASSSILAGVTNTGELFF | TGTGCCAGCAGTTCCATTCTAGCGGGGGTCACGAACACCGGGGAGCTGTTTTTT | TRBJ2-2 | TRBV28 | - | TRBD2
CASTINGGTEAFF | TGTGCCAGCACCATTAACGGGGGGACTGAAGCTTTCTTT | TRBJ1-1 | TRBV28 | once | -
CASSFGGAYEQYF | TGTGCCAGCAGCTTTGGCGGTGCGTACGAGCAGTACTTC | TRBJ2-7 | TRBV7-8 | - | -